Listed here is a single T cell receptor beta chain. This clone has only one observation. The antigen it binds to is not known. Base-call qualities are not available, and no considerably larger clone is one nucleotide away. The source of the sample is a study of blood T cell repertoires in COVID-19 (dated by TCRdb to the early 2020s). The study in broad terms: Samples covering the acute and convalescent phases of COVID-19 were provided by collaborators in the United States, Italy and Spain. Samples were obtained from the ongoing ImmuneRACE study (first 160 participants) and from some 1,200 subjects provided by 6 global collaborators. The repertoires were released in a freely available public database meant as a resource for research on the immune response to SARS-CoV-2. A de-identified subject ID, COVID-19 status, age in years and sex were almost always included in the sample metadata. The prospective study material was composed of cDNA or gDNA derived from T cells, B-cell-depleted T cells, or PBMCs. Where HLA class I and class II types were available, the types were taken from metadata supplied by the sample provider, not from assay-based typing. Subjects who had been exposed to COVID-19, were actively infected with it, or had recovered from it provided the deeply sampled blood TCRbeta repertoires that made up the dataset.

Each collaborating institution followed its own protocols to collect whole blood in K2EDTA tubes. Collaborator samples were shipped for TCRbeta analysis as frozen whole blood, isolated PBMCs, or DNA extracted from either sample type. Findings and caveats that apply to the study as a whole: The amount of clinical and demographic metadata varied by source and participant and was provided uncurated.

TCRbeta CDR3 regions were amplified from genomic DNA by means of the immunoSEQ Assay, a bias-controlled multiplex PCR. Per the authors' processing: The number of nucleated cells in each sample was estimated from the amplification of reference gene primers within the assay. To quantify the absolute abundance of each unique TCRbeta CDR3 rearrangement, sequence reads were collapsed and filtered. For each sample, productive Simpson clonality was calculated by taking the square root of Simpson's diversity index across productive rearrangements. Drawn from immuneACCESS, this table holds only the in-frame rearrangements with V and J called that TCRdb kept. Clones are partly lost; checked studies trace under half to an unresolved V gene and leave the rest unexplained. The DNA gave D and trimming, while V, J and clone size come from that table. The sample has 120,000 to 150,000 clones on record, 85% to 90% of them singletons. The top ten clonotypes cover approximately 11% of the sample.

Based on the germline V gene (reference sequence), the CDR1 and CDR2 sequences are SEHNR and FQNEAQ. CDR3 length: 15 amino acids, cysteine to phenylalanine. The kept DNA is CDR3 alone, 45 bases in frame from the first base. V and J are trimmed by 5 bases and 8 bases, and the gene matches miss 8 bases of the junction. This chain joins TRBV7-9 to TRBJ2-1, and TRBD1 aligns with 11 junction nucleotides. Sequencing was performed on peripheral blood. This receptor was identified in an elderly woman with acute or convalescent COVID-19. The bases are TGTGCCAGCAGCCAAGGACAGGGGGCTTTTGATGAGCAGTTCTTC. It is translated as CASSQGQGAFDEQFF. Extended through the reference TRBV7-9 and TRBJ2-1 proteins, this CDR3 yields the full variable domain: DTGVSQNPRHKITKRGQNVTFRCDPISEHNRLYWYRQTLGQGPEFLTYFQNEAQLEKSRLLSDRFSAERPKGSFSTLEIQRTEQGDSAMYLCASSQGQGAFDEQFFGPGTRLTVL.